This T cell receptor (beta chain) was retrieved from a study of shared clonotypes between healthy human individuals. Using immunoSEQ multiplex PCR, the repertoire was profiled, and TCRdb retains in-frame clones only, with some absent. The sample has a few hundred thousand clones; 65% are singletons. Looked up from germline, CDR1 is SGHTA and CDR2 is FQGNSA. The CDR3 length is 14 residues. Trimming took 1 base from V and 6 from J, leaving 10 bases between them. The sequencing input was memory CD4+ T cells sorted from blood. Subset meaning: CD45RA-negative fraction. This sequence originates from a man aged 25-45 years in good health. V usage is TRBV7-2 and J usage is TRBJ1-5; D is unclear. CDR3 bases: TGTGCCAGCAGCTTAGAATCAGAGGGTCAGCCCCAGCATTTT. Encoded protein: CASSLESEGQPQHF.